Below, 15 T cell receptor beta chains from the same sample are listed, as sequenced in a study of blood T cell repertoires in COVID-19. Clones were read by immunoSEQ multiplex PCR, and TCRdb kept only the in-frame ones, dropping some. This sample has some 70,000 clones, with about four fifths found just once. Sequencing was carried out using peripheral blood. These receptors were collected from a man aged 50-59 years with active COVID-19.

This clone was counted once. J is TRBJ1-2 and V is TRBV4-2; D call uncertain. Germline CDR1 is LGHNA and CDR2 is YNFKEQ. The CDR3 is 16 residues long. The V end lost 0 bases, the J end lost 1 base, and 12 bases lay between the germline ends. CDR3: CASSQDKEEDNYGYTF. The CDR3 DNA follows: TGTGCCAGCAGCCAAGACAAGGAAGAGGATAACTATGGCTACACCTTC.

The chain combines TRBV5-5 with TRBJ2-1, with D possibly TRBD2 on 6 matching bases. The V gene lost 2 bases and the J gene lost 4 bases, with 13 bases spanning the gap. CDR3 length: 15 amino acids. CDR1 is SGHKS and CDR2 is YYEKEE in the germline V gene (reference sequence). The CDR3 sequence is CASSFRDSLYNEQFF. CDR3 in DNA: TGTGCCAGCAGCTTCAGGGACTCCTTATACAATGAGCAGTTCTTC.

A remark on this clone: Other DNA sequences within the sample encode an identical CDR3. The genes are TRBV5-1 and TRBJ1-1; D unresolved. Germline lookup yields CDR1 SGHRS and CDR2 YFSETQ. The CDR3 has 13 residues. Trimming pared 0 bases from V and 5 bases from J, leaving 8 bases between. CDR3 sequence: CASSLAGNTEAFF. The CDR3 DNA reads TGCGCCAGCAGCTTGGCAGGAAATACTGAAGCTTTCTTT. The whole variable domain, remainder taken from reference TRBV5-1 and TRBJ1-1, is KAGVTQTPRYLIKTRGQQVTLSCSPISGHRSVSWYQQTPGQGLQFLFEYFSETQRNKGNFPGRFSGRQFSNSRSEMNVSTLELGDSALYLCASSLAGNTEAFFGQGTRLTVV.

This chain uses TRBV7-2 with TRBJ2-1; D not certain. The germline CDR1 and CDR2 sequences are SGHTA and FQGNSA. This CDR3 region has 14 residues. Trimming took 3 bases from V and 4 from J, leaving 10 bases between them. The CDR3 reads CASSFISIYNEQFF. CDR3 bases: TGTGCCAGCAGCTTTATTTCTATATACAATGAGCAGTTCTTC.

A single count supports this clone. J is TRBJ2-1 and V is TRBV5-1; D gene ambiguous. V was cut by 4 bases and J by 7 bases, with 18 bases left in between. Germline V gene lookup returns CDR1 SGHRS and CDR2 YFSETQ. CDR3 length equals 15 residues. The CDR3 region has the DNA TGCGCCAGCAGCCCGAGCGTCGCAACCCGAAATGAGCAGTTCTTC. Amino acid sequence: CASSPSVATRNEQFF.

This sequence joins TRBV9 and TRBJ1-2, with D tentatively TRBD1 (6 bases). This CDR3 comprises 15 residues. Deletions cut 4 bases from V and 4 bases from J, with 17 bases between. The germline gives CDR1 SGDLS, CDR2 YYNGEE. The CDR3 DNA sequence: TGTGCCAGCAGCAGGGGCGAGGGGGAAGGCTATGGCTACACCTTC. It is translated as CASSRGEGEGYGYTF.

The chain has TRBV27 and TRBJ2-3, with D maybe TRBD2 (6 bases). Germline assignment: CDR1 MNHEY and CDR2 SMNVEV (reference sequence). V shed 3 bases and J shed 5 bases, with 18 bases lying between them. This CDR3 region has 16 residues. CDR3 sequence (DNA): TGTGCCAGCAGTTTTGGGATGCGCGGGCGGGGAGATACGCAGTATTTT. As protein: CASSFGMRGRGDTQYF.

This clone was seen only a few times. The chain joins TRBV28 to TRBJ1-5, with a tentative D call TRBD1 (6 bases). CDR3 length: 12 amino acids. Germline loops: CDR1 MDHEN, CDR2 SYDVKM. Trimming cost V 9 bases and J 5 bases, with 11 bases left between them. The CDR3 sequence is CASTGWDQPQHF. CDR3 bases: TGTGCCAGTACAGGGTGGGATCAGCCCCAGCATTTT.

This chain connects TRBV4-1 to TRBJ1-5; 11 bases match TRBD1. The CDR3 is 16 amino acids. V gave up 1 base and J gave up 7 bases; unmatched junction bases: 6. Germline CDR1 MGHRA, CDR2 YSYEKL. This CDR3 is CASSQGDRGSRQPQHF. The CDR3 nucleotides read TGCGCCAGCAGCCAAGGGGACAGGGGGTCCAGGCAGCCCCAGCATTTT.

The chain combines TRBV18 with TRBJ2-2, with TRBD2 as a possible D gene (5 bases). Germline CDR1 reads KGHSH; CDR2 reads LQKENI. Trimming stripped 0 bases from V and 7 bases from J, with 15 bases between. The CDR3 has 16 residues. Written as DNA, the CDR3 is TGTGCCAGCTCACCACCAAAGAGGGCCGGGATCGGGGAGCTGTTTTTT. As protein: CASSPPKRAGIGELFF.

The CDR3 nucleotides read TGTGCCAGTAGTATATACCTCATTAGCGGGGGACGCACAGATACGCAGTATTTT. Residues: CASSIYLISGGRTDTQYF. The genes are TRBV19 and TRBJ2-3; 9 bases match TRBD2. Germline lookup yields CDR1 LNHDA and CDR2 SQIVND (reference sequence). The CDR3 has 18 residues. The V and J ends lost 2 bases and 1 base, in that order; junction bases with no gene match: 10. The full variable domain, in which reference TRBV19 and TRBJ2-3 provide the parts outside the CDR3, is DGGITQSPKYLFRKEGQNVTLSCEQNLNHDAMYWYRQDPGQGLRLIYYSQIVNDFQKGDIAEGYSVSREKKESFPLTVTSAQKNPTAFYLCASSIYLISGGRTDTQYFGPGTRLTVL.

The rearrangement links TRBV23-1 to TRBJ1-1; tentatively, D is TRBD1 (5 bases). TRBV23-1 carries the ORF label, with uncertain function. CDR3 length: 15 amino acids. Trimming removed 0 bases at V and 4 bases at J, with 12 bases between. The CDR3 spells CASSQSFKRGTEAFF. CDR3 sequence (DNA): TGCGCCAGCAGTCAATCATTCAAAAGGGGCACTGAAGCTTTCTTT.

The V and J genes are TRBV4-2 and TRBJ2-6; D is possibly TRBD1 (7 bases). Germline loops: CDR1 LGHNA, CDR2 YNFKEQ. Trimming took 0 bases from V and 0 from J, leaving 15 bases between them. The CDR3 totals 19 residues. DNA for the CDR3: TGTGCCAGCAGCCAAGATAGGAGGGGGCGGCTCTCTGGGGCCAACGTCCTGACTTTC. Translated: CASSQDRRGRLSGANVLTF.

The chain employs TRBV9 and TRBJ2-3; 9 nucleotides agree with TRBD1. This CDR3 comprises 15 residues. From germline, CDR1 is SGDLS and CDR2 YYNGEE. With 1 base clipped from V and 4 bases from J, the junction kept 4 bases outside the gene matches. In nucleotides, the CDR3 is TGTGCCAGCAGCGTAACAGGGGGCGTCGCAGATACGCAGTATTTT. Its translation is CASSVTGGVADTQYF. Full variable domain (remainder filled in from reference TRBV9 and TRBJ2-3): DSGVTQTPKHLITATGQRVTLRCSPRSGDLSVYWYQQSLDQGLQFLIQYYNGEERAKGNILERFSAQQFPDLHSELNLSSLELGDSALYFCASSVTGGVADTQYFGPGTRLTVL.

The chain carries TRBV27 and TRBJ2-1; 9 bases agree with TRBD2. The CDR3 has 13 amino acids. The junction had 7 bases not matched to a gene; V was cut back by 5 bases and J by 11 bases. CDR1 and CDR2 (germline): MNHEY, SMNVEV (reference sequence). The DNA of the CDR3 is TGTGCCAGCAGTCCACAGGGACTAGCAAAGCAGTTCTTC. It codes for CASSPQGLAKQFF.